The 27 T cell receptor beta chains in this list originate from one sample, sequenced in a study of blood T cell repertoires in COVID-19. The data were produced by immunoSEQ multiplex PCR, yet TCRdb's version contains in-frame clones alone and is incomplete. Of roughly 350,000 clones listed, more than 75% were seen once; the top ten hold less than 3.5%. The sample taken for sequencing was peripheral blood. Source of these receptors: a young woman who had recovered from COVID-19.

CDR3 region: CASSFRLARDTQYF. CDR3 bases: TGTGCCAGCAGCTTTAGGCTAGCGAGGGATACGCAGTATTTT. The rearrangement uses TRBV7-2 and TRBJ2-3; TRBD2 might be the D (6 bases). The germline gives CDR1 SGHTA, CDR2 FQGNSA. V was pared by 3 bases and J by 6 bases, with 13 bases between. CDR3 length equals 14 residues.

This rearrangement joins TRBV10-3 to TRBJ1-2, with 7 bases fitting TRBD1. Trimming at V came to 6 bases and at J to 8 bases, leaving 3 bases not matched to a gene. Germline CDR1 and CDR2: ENHRY and SYGVKD. The CDR3 totals 11 residues. This CDR3 reads CAIRADRGYTF. The DNA for the CDR3 is TGTGCCATCAGGGCGGACAGGGGCTACACCTTC.

V and J are TRBV4-3 and TRBJ1-2, with a tentative D call TRBD1 (5 bases). Germline V gene lookup returns CDR1 LGHNA and CDR2 YSLEER. This CDR3 has 16 amino acids. V was pared by 0 bases and J by 2 bases, with 13 bases between. The CDR3 sequence: CASSQDTGQGNYGYTF. The CDR3 region has the DNA TGCGCCAGCAGCCAAGATACTGGGCAGGGCAACTATGGCTACACCTTC.

The V call is TRBV7-8, the J call TRBJ2-3, with 11 bases matching TRBD2. The trim removed 4 bases at V and 3 bases at J, leaving 6 bases unmatched. The CDR3 spans 16 residues. Germline loops: CDR1 SGHVS, CDR2 FQNEAQ. CDR3 region: CASSYSGRAETDTQYF. CDR3 bases: TGTGCCAGCAGCTATAGCGGGAGGGCCGAAACAGATACGCAGTATTTT.

This clone came up a few times. The rearrangement joins TRBV10-1 to TRBJ1-2, with D possibly matching TRBD1 (5 bases). In germline, CDR1 is WNHNN, CDR2 SYGVQD (reference sequence). The CDR3 totals 15 residues. V lost 0 bases and J 7 bases, leaving 15 bases between the germline ends. DNA of the CDR3: TGCGCCAGCAGTGAGTCGAGGACACCTCAGCGTGGCTACACCTTC. Translating gives CASSESRTPQRGYTF.

This chain uses TRBV7-8 with TRBJ2-1, with a possible D match to TRBD2 (6 bases). The germline gives CDR1 SGHVS, CDR2 FQNEAQ. Trimming took 5 bases from V and 4 from J, leaving 18 bases between them. The CDR3 consists of 16 residues. CDR3 loop: CASSHQLARLYNEQFF. CDR3 nucleotide sequence: TGTGCCAGCAGCCATCAACTAGCCAGACTGTACAATGAGCAGTTCTTC.

The chain uses TRBV6-5 and TRBJ1-1, with D maybe TRBD1 (6 bases). Germline assignment: CDR1 MNHEY and CDR2 SVGAGI. CDR3 size: 15 residues. V shed 3 bases and J shed 1 base, with 12 bases lying between them. CDR3 region: CASSYNGGENTEAFF. DNA for the CDR3: TGTGCCAGCAGTTATAATGGGGGCGAGAACACTGAAGCTTTCTTT.

This chain connects TRBV28 to TRBJ2-5; D is unresolved. Germline V lookup: CDR1 MDHEN, CDR2 SYDVKM. This CDR3 has 13 amino acids. V lost 1 base and J 7 bases, leaving 10 bases between the germline ends. The CDR3 region has the DNA TGTGCCAGCAGTTTATCCGTTTCGGGGACCCAGTACTTC. Its protein product is CASSLSVSGTQYF.

This clone was seen a single time. The genes are TRBV18 and TRBJ1-3; TRBD1 matches 12 bases. J lost 3 bases, V lost 3 bases, and 6 bases had no gene match. The CDR3 sequence is 17 residues long. Germline values: CDR1 KGHSH, CDR2 LQKENI. The CDR3, as DNA: TGTGCCAGCTCACCCCTGGGACAGGGGGCCTTTGGAAACACCATATATTTT. This sequence encodes CASSPLGQGAFGNTIYF.

The gene calls are TRBV29-1 and TRBJ2-7; 7 bases align to TRBD1. After removal of 2 bases from V and 3 bases from J, the junction contained 7 bases not matched to a gene. CDR1 is SQVTM, CDR2 ANQGSEA, per germline. This CDR3 comprises 14 residues. The CDR3 nucleotides read TGCAGCGTTGAACCCGGACAGGAGATCTACGAGCAGTACGTC. It is translated as CSVEPGQEIYEQYV.

This clone appeared once. The rearrangement uses TRBV6-6 and TRBJ2-2; 11 nucleotides align to TRBD1. The germline gives CDR1 MNHNY, CDR2 SVGAGI (reference sequence). CDR3 size: 17 residues. The V gene end was trimmed by 5 bases and the J gene end by 7 bases; junction bases not matched to a gene: 12. In DNA, the CDR3 is TGTGCCAGCAGTCGCGAGGACAGGGGGCGCGGCGGCGGGGAGCTGTTTTTT. Translated, it gives CASSREDRGRGGGELFF.

V is TRBV27 and J is TRBJ2-1, with TRBD2 matching 13 bases. This CDR3 region has 15 residues. Germline lookup yields CDR1 MNHEY and CDR2 SMNVEV (reference sequence). The ends lost 4 bases at V and 7 bases at J; junction bases unmatched: 4. CDR3 sequence (DNA): TGTGCCAGCAGTTGGACTAGCGGGAGTGTGAATGAGCAGTTCTTC. Translating gives CASSWTSGSVNEQFF.

V and J are TRBV19 and TRBJ1-2; TRBD1 agrees at 7 bases. Germline V gene sequence: CDR1 LNHDA, CDR2 SQIVND (reference sequence). The CDR3 extends over 14 amino acids. The trim removed 3 bases at V and 5 bases at J, leaving 6 bases unmatched. The CDR3 DNA sequence: TGTGCCAGTAGTATTTCGGAGGGGGCTTATGGCTACACCTTC. Translation: CASSISEGAYGYTF.

The chain couples TRBV7-9 to TRBJ2-1; D unclear. The V end was cut by 3 bases, the J end by 0 bases, with 9 bases between. There are 15 residues in the CDR3. Per germline, CDR1 SEHNR and CDR2 FQNEAQ (reference sequence). The DNA of the CDR3 is TGTGCCAGCAGCTTTGGCCGGAGCTCCTACAATGAGCAGTTCTTC. Amino acid sequence: CASSFGRSSYNEQFF. Full variable domain (remainder filled in from reference TRBV7-9 and TRBJ2-1): DTGVSQNPRHKITKRGQNVTFRCDPISEHNRLYWYRQTLGQGPEFLTYFQNEAQLEKSRLLSDRFSAERPKGSFSTLEIQRTEQGDSAMYLCASSFGRSSYNEQFFGPGTRLTVL.

This chain links TRBV30 with TRBJ1-1; D unresolved. The germline CDR1 and CDR2 sequences are GTSNPN and SVGIG (reference sequence). There are 15 residues in the CDR3. Trimming removed 0 bases at V and 0 bases at J, with 11 bases between. The CDR3 DNA is TGTGCCTGGAGTGTAGTGAGAATAATGAACACTGAAGCTTTCTTT. Its translation is CAWSVVRIMNTEAFF. Full variable domain (missing parts from reference TRBV30 and TRBJ1-1): SQTIHQWPATLVQPVGSPLSLECTVEGTSNPNLYWYRQAAGRGLQLLFYSVGIGQISSEVPQNLSASRPQDRQFILSSKKLLLSDSGFYLCAWSVVRIMNTEAFFGQGTRLTVV.

Concerning this clone: This same CDR3 is encoded by further DNA sequences in the sample. The chain employs TRBV7-2 and TRBJ2-1; 9 nucleotides align to TRBD2. The CDR3 sequence is 16 residues long. Germline trimming cut 1 base from V and 0 bases from J; bases unmatched to any gene: 1. Looked up from germline, CDR1 is SGHTA and CDR2 is FQGNSA. This CDR3 reads CASSLVSGSSYNEQFF. DNA for the CDR3: TGTGCCAGCAGCTTAGTTAGCGGGAGCTCCTACAATGAGCAGTTCTTC.

The V call is TRBV6-1, the J call TRBJ1-5; TRBD1 is a possible D gene (5 bases). CDR1 is MNHNS, CDR2 SASEGT, per germline. The CDR3 extends over 17 amino acids. The V and J ends lost 4 bases and 0 bases respectively, with 16 bases between them. This CDR3 reads CASSGPGVRYSNQPQHF. In nucleotides, the CDR3 is TGTGCCAGCAGTGGCCCGGGGGTAAGATATAGCAATCAGCCCCAGCATTTT.

The rearrangement links TRBV4-3 to TRBJ2-2; 10 bases map to TRBD2. With V trimmed by 3 bases and J by 6 bases, 13 bases remained unmatched. Germline V gene sequence: CDR1 LGHNA, CDR2 YSLEER. The CDR3 is made up of 18 amino acids. CDR3 sequence: CASSHRPGVAGGPGELFF. The CDR3 DNA follows: TGCGCCAGCAGCCATCGGCCCGGGGTAGCGGGAGGACCCGGGGAGCTGTTTTTT.

The rearrangement joins TRBV30 to TRBJ2-5; tentatively, D is TRBD2 (5 bases). The CDR3 covers 12 residues. Looked up from germline, CDR1 is GTSNPN and CDR2 is SVGIG (reference sequence). Trimming shortened V by 0 bases and J by 6 bases, and 8 bases separated the two germline ends. In DNA, the CDR3 is TGTGCCTGGAGTGTATCCGGGAAGACCCAGTACTTC. Its translation is CAWSVSGKTQYF.

This rearrangement joins TRBV30 to TRBJ2-1, with 9 bases identical to TRBD2. CDR3 length: 17 amino acids. Germline V CDR1 and CDR2: GTSNPN, SVGIG (reference sequence). The V segment lost 2 bases and the J segment 7 bases; nucleotides outside the gene matches: 15. In DNA form, the CDR3 reads TGTGCCTGGAGTAACTCTCCGGGACTAGCCACCCCTAATGAGCAGTTCTTC. The encoded protein is CAWSNSPGLATPNEQFF.

This clone was counted once. The genes are TRBV5-1 and TRBJ2-1; D remains unclear. Germline V gene sequence: CDR1 SGHRS, CDR2 YFSETQ. This CDR3 is built from 15 residues. Trimming removed 1 base at V and 4 bases at J, with 12 bases between. CDR3 protein: CASSLSTNSYNEQFF. Here the CDR3 DNA reads TGCGCCAGCAGCTTGAGCACTAATTCATACAATGAGCAGTTCTTC.

The gene calls are TRBV2 and TRBJ1-4, with D perhaps matching TRBD1 (6 bases). Germline V gives CDR1 SNHLY, CDR2 FYNNEI. V was clipped by 11 bases and J by 8 bases, with 18 bases between them. This CDR3 has 13 residues. The CDR3 DNA sequence: TGTGCCGGCACCCGGACAGAAAAGGAAAAACTGTTTTTT. This translates into CAGTRTEKEKLFF.

This clone occurred a few times. The V gene is TRBV6-6, the J gene TRBJ1-4; D gene uncertain. CDR3 length equals 13 residues. Trimming pared 6 bases from V and 4 bases from J, leaving 9 bases between. Germline CDR1 and CDR2: MNHNY and SVGAGI (reference sequence). Here the CDR3 reads CASRTTGNEKLFF. CDR3 in DNA: TGTGCCAGCAGGACGACGGGTAATGAAAAACTGTTTTTT.

This chain connects TRBV7-6 to TRBJ1-1, with D tentatively TRBD1 (6 bases). The V and J ends lost 1 base and 2 bases respectively, with 14 bases between them. CDR3 length equals 16 residues. The germline V gene has CDR1 SGHVS and CDR2 FNYEAQ. CDR3 loop: CASSLGGGVRNTEAFF. The DNA of the CDR3 is TGTGCCAGCAGCTTAGGGGGGGGCGTTAGAAACACTGAAGCTTTCTTT.

This chain links TRBV19 with TRBJ2-3; TRBD2 aligns across 9 bases. This CDR3 is built from 12 residues. Germline CDR1 and CDR2: LNHDA and SQIVND (reference sequence). J gave up 5 bases and V 6 bases, and 0 bases lay outside the gene matches. The CDR3 nucleotides are TGTGCCAGTAGGCGGGGGGGAGATACGCAGTATTTT. Amino acids: CASRRGGDTQYF.

V and J are TRBV24-1 and TRBJ1-1; tentatively, D is TRBD1 (5 bases). V was shortened by 2 bases and J by 5 bases, with 8 bases between the two germline ends. The CDR3 is 13 amino acids. Germline V gene data show CDR1 as KGHDR and CDR2 as SFDVKD. As DNA, the CDR3 is TGTGCCACCAGTGATTACAGGAAGACTGAAGCTTTCTTT. This sequence encodes CATSDYRKTEAFF.

This chain uses TRBV28 with TRBJ1-1; TRBD1 might be the D (6 bases). V lost 3 bases, J lost 5 bases, and 16 bases lay in between. This CDR3 has 15 residues. CDR1 and CDR2 from the germline V gene are MDHEN and SYDVKM. The CDR3: CASSLGLRGGTEAFF. CDR3 nucleotide sequence: TGTGCCAGCAGTTTGGGTCTCAGGGGTGGTACTGAAGCTTTCTTT.